The 5 T cell receptor beta chains below come from one sample, sequenced in a study of PD-L1 blockade in urothelial cancer. The assay was immunoSEQ multiplex PCR, and TCRdb's table has in-frame clones only and misses some. The sample includes 35,000 to 45,000 clones, 81% of them seen just once. The starting material was PBMCs, obtained around atezolizumab (anti-PD-L1) treatment. The receptors originated from a man aged 65 to 85 with urothelial cancer.

The J gene is TRBJ2-7, the V gene TRBV5-6; TRBD2 is a possible D gene (7 bases). Germline V gives CDR1 SGHDT, CDR2 YYEEEE. Trimming stripped 3 bases from V and 3 bases from J, with 16 bases between. CDR3 length: 15 amino acids. As DNA, the CDR3 is TGTGCCAGCAGCTGGGGGGCTAGCGGCAACTACGAGCAGTACTTC. Translated: CASSWGASGNYEQYF.

V usage is TRBV9 and J usage is TRBJ1-2; 8 nucleotides align to TRBD1. The CDR3 length is 17 residues. V lost 5 bases, J lost 6 bases, and 18 bases stayed unmatched. The germline gives CDR1 SGDLS, CDR2 YYNGEE. CDR3 nucleotide sequence: TGTGCCAGCAGTATAACCCCGCTAACAGGGGGGCAAGATGGCTACACCTTC. It yields the protein CASSITPLTGGQDGYTF.

The chain employs TRBV19 and TRBJ1-1; possibly TRBD1 for D (6 bases). V lost 6 bases and J lost 5, with 13 bases in between. The CDR3 length is 13 residues. From germline, CDR1 is LNHDA and CDR2 SQIVND (reference sequence). This chain's CDR3 is CASRLQGRTEAFF. The DNA of the CDR3 is TGTGCCAGTAGGCTACAGGGAAGGACTGAAGCTTTCTTT. Supplemented by reference TRBV19 and TRBJ1-1, the full variable domain reads DGGITQSPKYLFRKEGQNVTLSCEQNLNHDAMYWYRQDPGQGLRLIYYSQIVNDFQKGDIAEGYSVSREKKESFPLTVTSAQKNPTAFYLCASRLQGRTEAFFGQGTRLTVV.

J is TRBJ2-5 and V is TRBV19; a possible D gene is TRBD2 (6 bases). The CDR3 extends over 13 amino acids. The V gene's germline CDR1 is LNHDA and CDR2 SQIVND (reference sequence). With 8 bases removed from V and 2 bases from J, the gap between germline ends came to 12 bases. CDR3 coding DNA: TGTGCCAGTTCCCGGACTAAGCAAGAGACCCAGTACTTC. It specifies CASSRTKQETQYF.

This chain uses TRBV6-4 with TRBJ1-1; weak D call: TRBD1 (5 bases). This CDR3 spans 14 amino acids. Looked up from germline, CDR1 is MRHNA and CDR2 is SNTAGT. V was cut by 4 bases and J by 10 bases, with 19 bases left in between. The CDR3 loop reads CASSATGTGGAAFF. DNA of the CDR3: TGTGCCAGCAGTGCTACCGGGACCGGGGGAGCAGCTTTCTTT.